The 6 T cell receptor beta chains listed next were all sequenced from one sample in a study of blood T cell repertoires in COVID-19. Profiling relied on immunoSEQ multiplex PCR, and the TCRdb table lists in-frame clones only, not all of them. The table lists around 80,000 clones, under 85% of them singletons. Sequencing was performed on peripheral blood. The receptors derive from a human donor in a cohort sampled during active COVID-19.

This CDR3 reads CASTTTSGRRTDTQYF. The CDR3 DNA sequence: TGTGCCAGCACCACAACTAGCGGACGACGCACAGATACGCAGTATTTT. This chain connects TRBV11-2 to TRBJ2-3; 8 bases are a match to TRBD2. Germline V gene lookup returns CDR1 SGHAT and CDR2 FQNNGV. There are 16 residues in the CDR3. J lost 1 base, V lost 7 bases, and 10 bases had no gene match. The variable domain in full, completed from reference TRBV11-2 and TRBJ2-3, reads EAGVAQSPRYKIIEKRQSVAFWCNPISGHATLYWYQQILGQGPKLLIQFQNNGVVDDSQLPKDRFSAERLKGVDSTLKIQPAKLEDSAVYLCASTTTSGRRTDTQYFGPGTRLTVL.

This sequence joins TRBV7-6 and TRBJ2-2, with a possible D match to TRBD2 (7 bases). The CDR3 totals 17 residues. The V and J ends lost 5 bases and 1 base respectively, with 17 bases between them. Germline values: CDR1 SGHVS, CDR2 FNYEAQ. The CDR3 reads CASSPRGGQRNTGELFF. The DNA for the CDR3 is TGTGCCAGCAGCCCCCGCGGGGGACAAAGGAACACCGGGGAGCTGTTTTTT.

This chain joins TRBV28 and TRBJ1-5; 10 positions match TRBD1. The CDR3 covers 16 residues. V was clipped by 5 bases and J by 4 bases; unmatched bases: 8. Germline V CDR1 and CDR2: MDHEN, SYDVKM. In nucleotides, the CDR3 is TGTGCCAGCAGTCCTGTAACGGACAGGGGGAATCAGCCCCAGCATTTT. Amino acids: CASSPVTDRGNQPQHF.

CDR3 loop: CASSENGLGGFYNSPLHF. CDR3 in DNA: TGTGCCAGCAGTGAAAATGGGCTCGGGGGGTTCTATAATTCACCCCTCCACTTT. V and J are TRBV2 and TRBJ1-6; D is possibly TRBD1 (5 bases). The V end was cut by 2 bases, the J end by 3 bases, with 17 bases between. CDR1 is SNHLY and CDR2 is FYNNEI in the germline V gene. This CDR3 is built from 18 residues.

The CDR3 DNA sequence: TGTGCCAGCAGCCAAGATGTACGGTCGTCCTACGAGCAGTACTTC. It codes for CASSQDVRSSYEQYF. The rearrangement links TRBV3-1 (or the pseudogene TRBV3-2) to TRBJ2-7; D ambiguous. The V gene lost 0 bases and the J gene lost 1 base, with 10 bases spanning the gap. This CDR3 comprises 15 residues. Germline lookup yields CDR1 LGHDT and CDR2 YNNKEL (reference sequence).

The chain has TRBV7-8 and TRBJ2-1; D perhaps matches TRBD1 (5 bases). Trimming left V 3 bases short and J 9 bases short, with 9 bases between. There are 12 residues in the CDR3. Germline CDR1 and CDR2: SGHVS and FQNEAQ. The CDR3 sequence: CASSLGPVEQFF. For the CDR3, the DNA is TGTGCCAGCAGCTTGGGGCCGGTTGAGCAGTTCTTC.